The T cell receptor beta chain described here comes from a study of blood T cell repertoires in COVID-19. The CDR3 extends over 13 amino acids. Trimming took off 1 base at V and 3 bases at J, with 7 bases between the two ends. The germline V gene encodes CDR1 SGHRS and CDR2 YFSETQ. Sequenced by immunoSEQ multiplex PCR; TCRdb stores in-frame clones only, minus some. The sample holds 55,000 to 70,000 clones, more than 70% seen once. The specimen was peripheral blood. The rearrangement uses TRBV5-1 and TRBJ1-1; D remains ambiguous. The sequence came from a woman aged 50 to 60 with active or convalescent COVID-19. The CDR3 sequence: CASSLQEDTEAFF. The CDR3, as DNA: TGCGCCAGCAGCTTGCAGGAGGACACTGAAGCTTTCTTT.